Listed below are T cell receptor beta chains from one sample, sequenced in a study of regulatory T cells in long-lasting Graves disease. TCRdb reprocessed the multiplex PCR reads with MiXCR, giving one entry per CDR3 protein. The sample lists a few hundred thousand distinct CDR3 sequences, approximately 16% occurring once. Sequenced here: peripheral blood mononuclear cells (PBMCs), sampled at new diagnosis, from a patient treated with antithyroid drugs. These receptors came from a female donor with Graves disease. CDR3s include the opening cysteine and the closing phenylalanine or tryptophan. A D gene is named only where the DNA matches it firmly. Size is omitted from some rows. Given values are once, few, many or a class for expanded clones.

many,.,TRBJ2-2,TRBV11-2,CASSLINTGELFF,TGTGCCAGCAGCTTGATTAACACCGGGGAGCTGTTTTTT
many,TRBD2,TRBJ2-3,TRBV4-2,CASSQGTSGRSGGIDTQYF,TGTGCCAGCAGCCAAGGGACTAGCGGGAGGTCCGGGGGTATAGATACGCAGTATTTT
many,.,TRBJ1-1,TRBV6-5,CASSNWAGYGTEAFF,TGTGCCAGCAGTAACTGGGCGGGGTACGGTACTGAAGCTTTCTTT
.,.,TRBJ2-5,TRBV12-3/TRBV12-4,CASSYINQETQYF,TGTGCCAGCAGTTACATAAATCAAGAGACCCAGTACTTC
many,.,TRBJ2-7,TRBV20-1,CSASGQLFNSYEQYF,TGCAGTGCTAGCGGACAGCTTTTCAATTCCTACGAGCAGTACTTC
many,TRBD2,TRBJ2-2,TRBV19,CASSNRLAGDTGELFF,TGTGCCAGTAGTAATAGGCTAGCGGGAGATACCGGGGAGCTGTTTTTT
many,.,TRBJ1-1,TRBV30,CAWGRLDTEAFF,TGTGCCTGGGGCAGGTTGGACACTGAAGCTTTCTTT
many,.,TRBJ2-1,TRBV30,CAGVGVYNEQFF,TGTGCCGGGGTAGGGGTGTACAATGAGCAGTTCTTC
.,.,TRBJ2-7,TRBV7-6,CASSLGRGDSYEQYF,TGTGCCAGCAGCTTAGGGCGGGGTGACTCCTACGAGCAGTACTTC
many,TRBD2,TRBJ2-1,TRBV13,CASSLGSSGAYNEQFF,TGTGCCAGCAGCTTAGGGTCTAGCGGAGCCTACAATGAGCAGTTCTTC
.,.,TRBJ2-3,TRBV7-2,CASSYGSLRAPISPRQEDTQYF,TGTGCCAGCAGCTACGGAAGCTTACGGGCCCCCATATCCCCCCGCCAGGAAGATACGCAGTATTTT
many,TRBD1,TRBJ1-6,TRBV20-1,CSARDRLQGSSYNSPLHF,TGCAGTGCTAGAGACCGCTTACAGGGGAGCTCCTATAATTCACCCCTCCACTTT
.,.,TRBJ1-2,TRBV19,CASSTPGQTYGYTF,TGTGCCAGTAGTACTCCGGGACAAACCTATGGCTACACCTTC
many,.,TRBJ2-3,TRBV7-9,CASLDSTDTQYF,TGTGCCAGCTTGGACAGCACAGATACGCAGTATTTT
many,.,TRBJ2-5,TRBV9,CASSVGASANQETQYF,TGTGCCAGCAGCGTAGGCGCTTCGGCTAACCAAGAGACCCAGTACTTC
many,.,TRBJ1-1,TRBV6-5,CASRNPNTEAFF,TGTGCCAGCAGAAACCCGAACACTGAAGCTTTCTTT
many,.,TRBJ2-7,TRBV20-1,CSARDSGFYEQYF,TGCAGTGCTAGAGATTCAGGTTTCTACGAGCAGTACTTC
many,.,TRBJ2-1,TRBV11-2,CASSLDPGPGYNEQFF,TGTGCCAGCAGCTTAGATCCAGGGCCCGGATACAATGAGCAGTTCTTC
many,TRBD1,TRBJ1-2,TRBV2,CASSDRGPHYGYTF,TGTGCCAGCAGTGACAGGGGGCCTCACTATGGCTACACCTTC
many,.,TRBJ2-7,TRBV12-3/TRBV12-4,CASSYPGSPYEQYF,TGTGCCAGCAGTTACCCGGGATCCCCCTACGAGCAGTACTTC
.,TRBD1,TRBJ1-3,TRBV6-2/TRBV6-3,CASSGQGSGNTIYF,TGTGCCAGCAGTGGACAGGGCTCTGGAAACACCATATATTTT
many,.,TRBJ1-2,TRBV15,CATSRPPGSAGYTF,TGTGCCACCAGCAGACCTCCGGGTTCCGCCGGCTACACCTTC
many,TRBD1,TRBJ2-3,TRBV20-1,CSARDSRTGLADTQYF,TGCAGTGCTAGAGATTCTCGGACAGGGTTGGCAGATACGCAGTATTTT
many,TRBD2,TRBJ2-1,TRBV30,CAWRTGLIDNEQFF,TGTGCCTGGAGGACGGGACTAATAGATAATGAGCAGTTCTTC
many,.,TRBJ2-3,TRBV5-6,CASSSLPGAANADTQYF,TGTGCCAGCAGCTCCCTCCCTGGGGCGGCGAACGCAGATACGCAGTATTTT
many,TRBD1,TRBJ2-5,TRBV29-1,CSTPGTGTQETQYF,TGCAGCACCCCTGGGACAGGCACACAAGAGACCCAGTACTTC
many,.,TRBJ2-6,TRBV5-6,CASRPGAGTGANVLTF,TGTGCCAGCAGACCCGGCGCGGGTACCGGGGCCAACGTCCTGACTTTC
many,.,TRBJ2-7,TRBV20-1,CSASRDPISHEQYF,TGCAGTGCTTCCCGGGACCCCATTTCCCACGAGCAGTACTTC
few,TRBD2,TRBJ2-1,TRBV12-3/TRBV12-4,CASTLGLAGYNEQFF,TGTGCCAGCACCCTTGGGCTAGCGGGATACAATGAGCAGTTCTTC
many,.,TRBJ1-2,TRBV18,CASSRDSGYGYTF,TGTGCCAGCTCACGGGACTCCGGCTATGGCTACACCTTC
many,.,TRBJ1-2,TRBV19,CASRPAPGTGYGYTF,TGTGCCAGTAGACCCGCCCCCGGGACGGGTTATGGCTACACCTTC
.,TRBD1,TRBJ2-7,TRBV6-5,CASSFDRVGEQYF,TGTGCCAGCAGTTTCGACAGGGTAGGCGAGCAGTACTTC
many,.,TRBJ2-1,TRBV12-3/TRBV12-4,CASSLPPPRGRYNEQFF,TGTGCCAGCAGCTTACCCCCCCCGCGGGGACGCTACAATGAGCAGTTCTTC
.,.,TRBJ2-4,TRBV7-2,CASSPWSAGTSMKYF,TGTGCCAGCAGCCCGTGGTCAGCGGGCACGAGTATGAAGTACTTC
.,.,TRBJ2-1,TRBV12-3/TRBV12-4,CASTYLNNEQFF,TGTGCCAGCACCTACTTAAACAATGAGCAGTTCTTC
many,.,TRBJ1-2,TRBV28,CASSLRGRVHGYTF,TGTGCCAGCAGTTTGAGAGGCAGGGTTCATGGCTACACCTTC
.,TRBD2,TRBJ2-3,TRBV20-1,CSANPRTSGKTDTQYF,TGCAGTGCCAATCCACGGACTAGCGGGAAGACAGATACGCAGTATTTT
.,TRBD2,TRBJ2-3,TRBV7-9,CASSIRTSERTDTQYF,TGTGCCAGCAGCATAAGGACTAGCGAACGCACAGATACGCAGTATTTT
many,TRBD1,TRBJ1-2,TRBV10-3,CAISVGQGALVGYTF,TGTGCCATCAGCGTTGGACAGGGGGCGTTGGTTGGCTACACCTTC
few,TRBD1,TRBJ1-6,TRBV4-2,CASSQDRDRAYNSPLHF,TGTGCCAGCAGCCAAGATAGGGACAGAGCCTATAATTCACCCCTCCACTTT